This T cell receptor (beta chain) was captured in a study of blood T cell repertoires in COVID-19. The table came from immunoSEQ multiplex PCR; TCRdb's copy has only in-frame clones and leaves some out. The data contain about 160,000 clones, approximately 86% of them singletons. Per the germline V gene, CDR1 is DFQATT and CDR2 is SNEGSKA (reference sequence). The CDR3 spans 14 residues. With 3 bases clipped from V and 2 bases from J, the junction kept 4 bases outside the gene matches. V and J are TRBV20-1 and TRBJ2-3, with 8 bases fitting TRBD2. The source is a woman of 80 years or more with active or convalescent COVID-19. The sequencing input was peripheral blood. In nucleotides, the CDR3 is TGCAGTGCTAGTCTTAGCGGGAACACAGATACGCAGTATTTT. It translates to CSASLSGNTDTQYF.